One TCR beta chain is described in this entry. Its antigen is still unknown. The source of the sample is a study of OX40 agonist ivuxolimab in advanced cancers. Overall study findings and caveats: Normalized T-cell clonal expansion was also low in a subset of nonresponders. People who partly responded at 0.1-3.0 mg/kg had some of the least clonal expansion seen. Doses of 0.1 to 3.0 mg/kg were accompanied by clonal expansion of CD4+ and CD8+ blood T cells by week 6.

Only in-frame clones appear in the TCRdb table, and some are missing; sequencing was by immunoSEQ multiplex PCR. Of 70,000 to 95,000 clones in the sample, approximately 94% were seen once. From germline, CDR1 is MNHEY and CDR2 SVGAGI. J was trimmed by 3 bases and V by 8 bases; bases with no gene match: 5. CDR3 length: 14 residues. The cohort excluded patients with autoimmune disease history or systemic immunosuppression. J is TRBJ2-2 and V is TRBV6-5; 8 bases match TRBD2. The source is an adult with an advanced solid tumor such as melanoma, head and neck, liver or kidney cancer. This specimen consisted of CD4+ or CD8+ T cells sorted from blood, obtained in a trial of the OX40 agonist ivuxolimab. The CDR3, as DNA: TGTGCCAGCTCCACGGGGGGGGACACCGGGGAGCTGTTTTTT. Its protein product is CASSTGGDTGELFF.